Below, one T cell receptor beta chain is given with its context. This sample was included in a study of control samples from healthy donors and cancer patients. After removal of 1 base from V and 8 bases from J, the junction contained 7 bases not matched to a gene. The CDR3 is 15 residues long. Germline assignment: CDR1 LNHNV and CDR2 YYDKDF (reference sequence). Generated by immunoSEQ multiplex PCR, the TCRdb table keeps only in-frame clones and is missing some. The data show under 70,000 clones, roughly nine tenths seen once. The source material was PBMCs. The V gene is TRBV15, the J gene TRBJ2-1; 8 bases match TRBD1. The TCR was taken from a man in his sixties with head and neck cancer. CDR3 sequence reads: CATSRGGDRLHEQFF. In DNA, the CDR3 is TGTGCCACCAGCAGAGGTGGGGACAGGTTACATGAGCAGTTCTTC. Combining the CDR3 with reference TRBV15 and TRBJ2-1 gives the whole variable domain DAMVIQNPRYQVTQFGKPVTLSCSQTLNHNVMYWYQQKSSQAPKLLFHYYDKDFNNEADTPDNFQSRRPNTSFCFLDIRSPGLGDTAMYLCATSRGGDRLHEQFFGPGTRLTVL.